This T cell receptor (beta chain) was sequenced for a study of blood T cell repertoires in COVID-19. Background on the study: Acute and convalescent COVID-19 specimens originated in the United States, Italy and Spain. T cells, B-cell-depleted T cells, or PBMCs supplied cDNA or gDNA.

Germline loops: CDR1 LNHNV, CDR2 YYDKDF (reference sequence). V lost 0 bases and J lost 6, with 11 bases in between. CDR3 size: 15 residues. Sequencing was performed with immunoSEQ multiplex PCR; in TCRdb, only in-frame clones are kept and a portion is missing. The table records 200,000 to 250,000 clones, 80% to 90% of them present only once. V is TRBV15 and J is TRBJ2-2; D possibly corresponds to TRBD2 (6 bases). The clonotype was recovered from a woman in her forties or fifties with acute or convalescent COVID-19. Sequenced: peripheral blood. CDR3 DNA: TGTGCCACCAGCAGAGAGGGGGGAGGCCCCGGGGAGCTGTTTTTT. Its translation is CATSREGGGPGELFF.